This T cell receptor (beta chain) derives from a study of blood T cells in healthy people across ages. Next came a second PCR, run for about 6 to 11 cycles, which used a sample-barcoded 5' primer along with a J-beta primer mix. TCRdb fed the 5' RACE reads into MiXCR, producing one record per CDR3 protein. In the table there are around 1,000,000 distinct CDR3 sequences, around 27% of which are singletons. Germline V gene data show CDR1 as MDHEN and CDR2 as SYDVKM. This CDR3 spans 15 amino acids. These same data were also listed under a study on T cells of mothers and their children. That source reports: Researchers report slightly higher, though non-significant, overlap in related mother-child pairs than in unrelated pairs.

The sample comprised blood. This receptor was obtained from a girl aged 2 to 10 in good health. This chain connects TRBV28 to TRBJ2-7; tentatively, D is TRBD2 (5 bases). The J call may not be correct, given that the DNA end is closer to TRBJ2-1. CDR3: CASSLNPGLAYEQFF. CDR3 in DNA: TGTGCCAGCAGTTTAAACCCCGGTCTAGCCTACGAGCAGTTCTTC.